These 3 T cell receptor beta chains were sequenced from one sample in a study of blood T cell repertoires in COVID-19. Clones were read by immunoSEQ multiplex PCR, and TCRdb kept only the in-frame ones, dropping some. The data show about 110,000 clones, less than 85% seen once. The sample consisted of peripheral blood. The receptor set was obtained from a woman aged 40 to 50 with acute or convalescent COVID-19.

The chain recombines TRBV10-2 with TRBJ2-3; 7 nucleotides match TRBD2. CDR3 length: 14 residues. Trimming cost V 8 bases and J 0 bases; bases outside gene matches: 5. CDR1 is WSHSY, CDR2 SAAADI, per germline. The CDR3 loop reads CASLGLFSTDTQYF. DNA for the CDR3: TGCGCCAGCCTGGGACTATTTAGCACAGATACGCAGTATTTT.

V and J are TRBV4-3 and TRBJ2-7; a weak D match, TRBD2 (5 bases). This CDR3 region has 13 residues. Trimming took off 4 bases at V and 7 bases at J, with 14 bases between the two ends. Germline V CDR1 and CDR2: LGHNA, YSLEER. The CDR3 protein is CASSRGLVREQYF. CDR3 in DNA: TGCGCCAGCAGCCGCGGACTGGTCAGAGAGCAGTACTTC.

CDR3 DNA: TGTGCCAGTAGTATAAACGGACAGGGTAATTCACCCCTCCACTTT. Its protein is CASSINGQGNSPLHF. V and J are TRBV19 and TRBJ1-6; 8 bases fit TRBD1. This CDR3 has 15 amino acids. The trim removed 2 bases at V and 6 bases at J, leaving 3 bases unmatched. Germline V gene lookup returns CDR1 LNHDA and CDR2 SQIVND (reference sequence).